These T cell receptor beta chains were read from a single sample in a study of blood T cell repertoires in COVID-19. Sequencing used immunoSEQ multiplex PCR; TCRdb keeps in-frame clones, though not all of them. This table has 200,000 to 250,000 clones, roughly 82% appearing once. The sequenced sample was peripheral blood. The receptors here all came from an elderly man with acute or convalescent COVID-19. The CDR3 runs from the conserved cysteine through the conserved F or W. Fields, in order: V gene, J gene, CDR3 protein.

>TRBV14|TRBJ1-6
CASSPGDSPLHF
>TRBV18|TRBJ1-2
CASSPGSQEGYGYTF
>TRBV5-1|TRBJ1-1
CASRLRLGPNTEAFF
>TRBV25-1|TRBJ2-1
CASTLTSWGNEQFF
>TRBV6-6|TRBJ1-2
CASSQRTGDGYTF
>TRBV28|TRBJ2-7
CASSLSIAGGPYEQYF
>TRBV5-1|TRBJ1-1
CASSLSTAMNTEAFF
>TRBV2|TRBJ2-1
CASSPGLAGESAFF
>TRBV7-2|TRBJ2-7
CASSYGTYEQYF
>TRBV3-1/TRBV3-2|TRBJ2-7
CASSPTRTGLPEQYF
>TRBV5-1|TRBJ1-2
CASSLATVDGYTF
>TRBV4-2|TRBJ1-5
CASSQDSGGNQPQHF
>TRBV19|TRBJ2-1
CASRPFAGGYNEQFF
>TRBV5-8|TRBJ2-7
CASSFPGQRPEQYF